The table lists the clone carrying this T cell receptor (beta chain) with a few counts. The antigen remains unidentified. The sample is drawn from a study of T-cell reconstitution after alpha-beta-depleted transplantation in children. This CDR3 is built from 16 residues. Per the germline V gene, CDR1 is MNHEY and CDR2 is SVGAGI. Deletions cut 0 bases from V and 5 bases from J, with 14 bases between. Broader study findings: Newly generated T cells supplied most T-cell counts and diversity one year post-transplant. Roughly two months post-transplant, alpha-beta T cells reportedly originated from several hundred graft clones that had expanded. Surviving recipient T cells and thymic progenitors produced the high day-60 TCRbeta diversity seen in some patients.

Preparation of the TCRbeta library involved a method that used unique molecular identifiers. Each CDR3 protein gets one entry after TCRdb re-called the PCR reads with MiXCR. The data show about 980,000 distinct CDR3 sequences, roughly 29% seen once. The clonotype originates from a boy younger than two who had a stem cell transplant for SCID, so the T cells may come from the graft donor. The sample was PBMCs, mostly from graft donor cells, taken 360 days after TCRalphabeta/CD19-depleted stem cell transplant. This rearrangement joins TRBV6-5 to TRBJ2-1; tentative D call: TRBD2 (6 bases). CDR3 in DNA: TGTGCCAGCAGTTACTCGAGGAGGGCGTTAGACAATGAGCAGTTCTTC. Its translation: CASSYSRRALDNEQFF.